This T cell receptor (beta chain) is drawn from a study of blood T cell repertoires in COVID-19. Sequencing used immunoSEQ multiplex PCR; TCRdb keeps in-frame clones, though not all of them. The table records under 200,000 clones, over 90% of them present only once. Sequenced: peripheral blood. The sequence was obtained from a man in his fifties or sixties with acute or convalescent COVID-19.

CDR3 region: CASSSPLAGEYEQYF. CDR3 bases: TGTGCCAGCAGTTCCCCGCTAGCGGGAGAATACGAGCAGTACTTC. The chain employs TRBV27 and TRBJ2-7; 10 bases line up with TRBD2. Per the germline V gene, CDR1 is MNHEY and CDR2 is SMNVEV (reference sequence). J was trimmed by 4 bases and V by 4 bases; bases with no gene match: 7. This CDR3 has 15 amino acids.